This T cell receptor beta chain stems from a study of PD-L1 blockade in urothelial cancer. The time point denotes: pretreatment peripheral blood. Germline-derived CDR1 and CDR2 are SGHVS and FQNEAQ. The ends lost 4 bases at V and 2 bases at J; junction bases unmatched: 9. CDR3 size: 17 residues. TCRdb's table, derived via immunoSEQ multiplex PCR, lists solely in-frame clones and lacks some. The table lists 80,000 to 90,000 clones, about 84% of them singletons. The rearrangement joins TRBV7-8 to TRBJ2-2; TRBD1 aligns across 8 bases. Material: PBMCs, obtained around atezolizumab (anti-PD-L1) treatment. This TCR was sampled from a man aged 60-69 years with urothelial cancer. CDR3 coding DNA: TGTGCCAGCAGCTCCAGACAGGGGAGTGTAAACACCGGGGAGCTGTTTTTT. Protein product: CASSSRQGSVNTGELFF.